This T cell receptor (beta chain) was sequenced for a study of spatial heterogeneity in lung cancer. About the study: Raw reads showed each unique TCR and UMI combination turning up more than ten times on average.

TCRdb passed the 5' RACE reads through MiXCR, listing each CDR3 protein once. Of tens of thousands of distinct CDR3 sequences listed, approximately 12% are singletons. V shed 2 bases and J 1 base; nucleotides not matched to a gene: 2. This CDR3 has 16 amino acids. Germline loops: CDR1 SGHTA, CDR2 FQGTGA. The sample's time point: sample taken at primary tumor resection. Material for sequencing was whole RNA from tumor, nontumor lung or frozen PBMC, left unsorted. Donation came from about 72 patients with untreated early-stage non-small cell lung cancer. The TCR sequence derives from a male donor with early-stage non-small cell lung cancer. Sequenced material: PBMCs, taken at surgery. This rearrangement joins TRBV7-3 to TRBJ2-2; 9 bases line up with TRBD1. The CDR3 protein is CASSLHRGQNTGELFF. CDR3 DNA: TGTGCCAGCAGCTTACACAGGGGGCAGAACACCGGGGAGCTGTTTTTT.